What follows describes a single T cell receptor (beta chain). Its antigen remains unidentified. The data were produced by immunoSEQ multiplex PCR, yet TCRdb's version contains in-frame clones alone and is incomplete. The table lists around 300,000 clones, approximately 90% of them singletons. From germline, CDR1 is SGHNT and CDR2 YENEEA. The CDR3 is made up of 14 amino acids. V lost 5 bases, J lost 5 bases, and 15 bases lay in between. The data belong to a study of Ad26.COV2.S vaccination and SARS-CoV-2 variants. General study points: Ad26.COV2.S recipients had broader spike-specific TCRs (P = 0.0014).

Stated treatment: roughly 19 received Ad26.COV2.S at low or high dose, single or two shots; several received placebo; per-sample allocation not given. Specimens were obtained on day 63 following the first vaccine or placebo injection. The receptor comes from a person aged 18-65 years who received the Ad26.COV2.S COVID-19 vaccine or a placebo. This material consisted of peripheral blood, taken in a trial of Ad26.COV2.S vaccine versus placebo. This chain connects TRBV11-3 to TRBJ1-1; TRBD1 might be the D (6 bases). The CDR3 DNA reads TGTGCCAGCAGCGCCTCAGGGGATCGTACTGAAGCTTTCTTT. It translates to CASSASGDRTEAFF.